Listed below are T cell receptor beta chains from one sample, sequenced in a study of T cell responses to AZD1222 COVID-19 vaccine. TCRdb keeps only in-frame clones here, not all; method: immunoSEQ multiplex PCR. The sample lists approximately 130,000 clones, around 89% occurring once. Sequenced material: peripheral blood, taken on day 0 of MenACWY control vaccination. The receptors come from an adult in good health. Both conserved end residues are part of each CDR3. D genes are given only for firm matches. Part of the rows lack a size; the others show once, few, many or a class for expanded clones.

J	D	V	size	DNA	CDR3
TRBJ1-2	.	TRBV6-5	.	TGTGCCAGCAGTTCAGGGAGGCTGGGCGGCTACACCTTC	CASSSGRLGGYTF
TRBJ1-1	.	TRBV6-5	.	TGTGCCAGCAGTTACGGGGTTGCCACTGAAGCTTTCTTT	CASSYGVATEAFF
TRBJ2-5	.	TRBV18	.	TGTGCCAGCTCGCCTAAGGCAATGGAGTCAGAGACCCAGTACTTC	CASSPKAMESETQYF
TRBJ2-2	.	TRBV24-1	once	TGTGCCACCAGTGAATTAACCGGGGAGCTGTTTTTT	CATSELTGELFF
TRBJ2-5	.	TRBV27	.	TGTGCCAGCAGTTTATATACCCAAGAGACCCAGTACTTC	CASSLYTQETQYF
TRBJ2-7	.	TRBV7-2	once	TGTGCCAGCAGCGACAGGAGCTCCTACGAGCAGTACTTC	CASSDRSSYEQYF
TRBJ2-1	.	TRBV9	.	TGTGCCAGCAGCGTAGAATGGGGGGACTATGAGCAGTTCTTC	CASSVEWGDYEQFF
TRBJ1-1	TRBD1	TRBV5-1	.	TGCGCCAGCAGCGCGCCGGACAGGGCCGGAGCTTTCTTT	CASSAPDRAGAFF
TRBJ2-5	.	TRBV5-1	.	TGCGCCAGCAGCGCCTCGAACCAGGGCCAAGAGACCCAGTACTTC	CASSASNQGQETQYF
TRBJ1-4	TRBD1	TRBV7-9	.	TGTGCCAGCAGTCGGACAGGGCTGGGTGAAAAACTGTTTTTT	CASSRTGLGEKLFF
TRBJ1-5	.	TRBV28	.	TGTGCCAGCACGGACACTAATCAGCCCCAGCATTTT	CASTDTNQPQHF
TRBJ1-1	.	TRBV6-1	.	TGTGCCAGCAGTGAAGCGTTGCGGGCTGAAGCTTTCTTT	CASSEALRAEAFF
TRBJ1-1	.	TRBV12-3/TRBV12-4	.	TGTGCCAGCAGCCGTCTCTCCGGCACTGAAGCTTTCTTT	CASSRLSGTEAFF
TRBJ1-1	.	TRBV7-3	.	TGTGCCAGCAGCTTCGGATTTGGCGACACTGAAGCTTTCTTT	CASSFGFGDTEAFF
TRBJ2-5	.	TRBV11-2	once	TGTGCCAGCAGCCGGGAAGCTTTAGGGACCCAGTACTTC	CASSREALGTQYF
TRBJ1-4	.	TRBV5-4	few	TGTGCCAGCAGCTTGGGGGAAAAGACAACTAATGAAAAACTGTTTTTT	CASSLGEKTTNEKLFF
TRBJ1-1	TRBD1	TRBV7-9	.	TGTGCCAGCAGCTCCTACAGACAGGGAGGTGAAGCTTTCTTT	CASSSYRQGGEAFF
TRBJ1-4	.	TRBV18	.	TGTGCCAGCTCACCCCGATCGGCCGAGGTAGAAAAACTGTTTTTT	CASSPRSAEVEKLFF
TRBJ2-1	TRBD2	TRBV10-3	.	TGTGCCATCAGTGGGACTAGCGGGAGTTGGAATGAGCAGTTCTTC	CAISGTSGSWNEQFF
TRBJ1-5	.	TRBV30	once	TGTGCCTGGAGTGTGTTAGATAGCAATCAGCCCCAGCATTTT	CAWSVLDSNQPQHF
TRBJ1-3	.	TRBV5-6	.	TGTGCCAGCAGCTTGGGAGGGCTCTACGGAAACACCATATATTTT	CASSLGGLYGNTIYF
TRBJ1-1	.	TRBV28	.	TGTGCCAGCAGCTCAGCCCCACAGGCATTGAACACTGAAGCTTTCTTT	CASSSAPQALNTEAFF
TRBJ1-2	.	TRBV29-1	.	TGCAGCGTTGAGAATGATTATGGCTACACCTTC	CSVENDYGYTF
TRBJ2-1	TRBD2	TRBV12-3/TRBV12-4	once	TGTGCCACGGGACTAGTCTCATACAATGAGCAGTTCTTC	CATGLVSYNEQFF
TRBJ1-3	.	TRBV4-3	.	TGCGCCAGCAGCCAAGAAGTCACGGGCTCCAGCTCTGGAAACACCATATATTTT	CASSQEVTGSSSGNTIYF
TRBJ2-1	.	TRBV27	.	TGTGCCAGCAGGGGACTGTCCAATGAGCAGTTCTTC	CASRGLSNEQFF
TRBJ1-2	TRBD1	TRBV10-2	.	TGCGCCAGCAGTGAGTCGTGGCAGGGGGGTACATCCTATGGCTACACCTTC	CASSESWQGGTSYGYTF
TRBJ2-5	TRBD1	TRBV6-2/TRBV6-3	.	TGTGCCAGCAGTTACCGCTACGAAGCCTGGACTCCGGGGACAGAACAAGAGACCCAGTACTTC	CASSYRYEAWTPGTEQETQYF
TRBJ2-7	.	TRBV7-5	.	TGTGCCAGAAGCTTAGTGGGGCACTATGAATTCTACGAGCAGTACTTC	CARSLVGHYEFYEQYF
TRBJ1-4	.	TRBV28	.	TGTGCCAGCACCACGGGGGGGTTTCGAGAAAAACTGTTTTTT	CASTTGGFREKLFF
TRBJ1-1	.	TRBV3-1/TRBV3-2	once	TGTGCCAGCAGCCAGGGGGGCGTGGGCACTGAAGCTTTCTTT	CASSQGGVGTEAFF
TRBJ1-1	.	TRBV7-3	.	TGTGCCAGCAGCGTCCGGGCCTACGCCCTCATGAACACTGAAGCTTTCTTT	CASSVRAYALMNTEAFF
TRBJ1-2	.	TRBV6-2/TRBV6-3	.	TGTGCCAGCAGTTACCGACAGGATAGTGGCTACACCTTC	CASSYRQDSGYTF
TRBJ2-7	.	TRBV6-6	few	TGTGCCAGCAGCCCCTATACGTCCTACGAGCAGTACTTC	CASSPYTSYEQYF